Listed here are 2 T cell receptor beta chains from one sample, sequenced in a study of blood T cells in healthy people across ages. PCR was performed a second time for roughly 6 to 12 cycles using a sample-barcoded 5' primer and a J-beta primer mix. MiXCR, applied by TCRdb to the 5' RACE reads, yields one record per CDR3 protein. The sample records roughly 860,000 distinct CDR3 sequences, around two thirds being singletons. Sequencing was carried out using blood. The receptors originated from a young man in good health.

The chain links TRBV20-1 to TRBJ2-3, with TRBD1 as a possible D gene (6 bases). CDR1 and CDR2 from the germline V gene are DFQATT and SNEGSKA (reference sequence). V was clipped by 4 bases and J by 5 bases, with 16 bases between them. The CDR3 covers 14 residues. CDR3 nucleotides: TGCAGTGCTATGACCGGGACATTTGAAGATACGCAGTATTTT. It encodes CSAMTGTFEDTQYF.

The chain carries TRBV6-2 or TRBV6-3 and TRBJ2-6, with 8 bases matching TRBD1. Germline V gives CDR1 MNHEY, CDR2 SVGEGT. The CDR3 length is 16 residues. V gave up 7 bases and J gave up 4 bases; unmatched junction bases: 9. The CDR3 region has the DNA TGTGCCAGCACCAACGACAGGGGTACGGGGGCCAACGTCCTGACTTTC. As protein: CASTNDRGTGANVLTF.